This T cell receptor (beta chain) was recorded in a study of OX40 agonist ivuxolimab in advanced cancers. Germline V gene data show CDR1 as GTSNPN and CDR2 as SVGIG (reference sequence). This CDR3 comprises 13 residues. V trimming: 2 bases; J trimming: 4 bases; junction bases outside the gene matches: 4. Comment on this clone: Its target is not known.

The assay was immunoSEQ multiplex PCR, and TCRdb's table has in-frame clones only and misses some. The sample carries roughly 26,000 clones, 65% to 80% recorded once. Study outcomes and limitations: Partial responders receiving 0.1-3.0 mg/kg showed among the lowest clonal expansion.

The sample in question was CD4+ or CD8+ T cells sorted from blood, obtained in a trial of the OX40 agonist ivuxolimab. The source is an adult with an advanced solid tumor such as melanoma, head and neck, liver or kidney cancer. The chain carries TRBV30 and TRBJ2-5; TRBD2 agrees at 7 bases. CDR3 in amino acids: CAWSWGGVETQYF. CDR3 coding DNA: TGTGCCTGGAGTTGGGGGGGGGTAGAGACCCAGTACTTC.